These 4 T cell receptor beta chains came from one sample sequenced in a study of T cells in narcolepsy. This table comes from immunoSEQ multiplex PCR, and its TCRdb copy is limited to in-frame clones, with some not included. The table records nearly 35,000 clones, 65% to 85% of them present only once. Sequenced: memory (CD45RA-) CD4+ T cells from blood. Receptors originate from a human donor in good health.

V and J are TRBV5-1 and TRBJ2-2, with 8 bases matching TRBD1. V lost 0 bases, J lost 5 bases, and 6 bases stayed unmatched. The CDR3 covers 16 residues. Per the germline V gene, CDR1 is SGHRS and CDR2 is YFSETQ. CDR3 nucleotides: TGCGCCAGCAGCTTGGGAGCAGGGGGCAAAACCGGGGAGCTGTTTTTT. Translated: CASSLGAGGKTGELFF.

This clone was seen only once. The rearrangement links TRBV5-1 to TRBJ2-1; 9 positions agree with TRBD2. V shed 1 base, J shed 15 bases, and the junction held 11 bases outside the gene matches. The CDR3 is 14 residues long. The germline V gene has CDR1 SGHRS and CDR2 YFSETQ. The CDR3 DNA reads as TGCGCCAGCAGCTTGTTAGGTGCGGGAGGGTTACCGTTCTTC. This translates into CASSLLGAGGLPFF.

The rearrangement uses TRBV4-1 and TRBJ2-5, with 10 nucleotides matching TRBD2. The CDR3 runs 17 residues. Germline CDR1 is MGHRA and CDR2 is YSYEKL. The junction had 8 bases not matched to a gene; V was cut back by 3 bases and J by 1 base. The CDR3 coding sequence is TGCGCCAGCAGCCAGGGGGGACTAGCGCGATTCCAAGAGACCCAGTACTTC. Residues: CASSQGGLARFQETQYF.

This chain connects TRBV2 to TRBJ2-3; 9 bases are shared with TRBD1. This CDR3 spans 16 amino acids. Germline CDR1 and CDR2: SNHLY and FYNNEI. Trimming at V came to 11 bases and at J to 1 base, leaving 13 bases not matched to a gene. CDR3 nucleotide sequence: TGTGCCGTACACCGGGGACAGGGAGGGGGCACAGATACGCAGTATTTT. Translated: CAVHRGQGGGTDTQYF.